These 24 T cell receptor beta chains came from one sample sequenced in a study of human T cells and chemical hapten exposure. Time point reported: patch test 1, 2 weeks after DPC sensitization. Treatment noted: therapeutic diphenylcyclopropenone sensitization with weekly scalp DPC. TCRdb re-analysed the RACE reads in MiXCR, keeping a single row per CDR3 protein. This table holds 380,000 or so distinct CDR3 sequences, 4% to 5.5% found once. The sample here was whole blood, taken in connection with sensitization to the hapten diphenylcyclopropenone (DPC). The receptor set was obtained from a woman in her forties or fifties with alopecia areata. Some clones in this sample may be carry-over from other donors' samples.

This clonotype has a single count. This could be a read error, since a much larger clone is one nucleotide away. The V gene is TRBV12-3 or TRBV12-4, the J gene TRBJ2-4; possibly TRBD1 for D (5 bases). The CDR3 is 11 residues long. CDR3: CVSRDGYIQYF. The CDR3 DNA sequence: TGTGTGTCCAGGGATGGATACATTCAGTACTTC.

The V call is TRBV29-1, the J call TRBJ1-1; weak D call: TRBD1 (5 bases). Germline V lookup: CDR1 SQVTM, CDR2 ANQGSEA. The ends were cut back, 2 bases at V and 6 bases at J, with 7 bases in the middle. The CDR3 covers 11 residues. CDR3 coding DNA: TGCAGCGTTGAACGGGGACCTGAAGCTTTCTTT. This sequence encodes CSVERGPEAFF.

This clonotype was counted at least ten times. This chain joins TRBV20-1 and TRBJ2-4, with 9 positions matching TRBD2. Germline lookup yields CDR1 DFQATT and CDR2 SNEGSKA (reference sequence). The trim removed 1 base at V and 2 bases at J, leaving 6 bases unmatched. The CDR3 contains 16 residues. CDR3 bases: TGCAGTGCTAGAGGAGCTAGCGGGGAATCCAAAAACATTCAGTACTTC. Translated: CSARGASGESKNIQYF.

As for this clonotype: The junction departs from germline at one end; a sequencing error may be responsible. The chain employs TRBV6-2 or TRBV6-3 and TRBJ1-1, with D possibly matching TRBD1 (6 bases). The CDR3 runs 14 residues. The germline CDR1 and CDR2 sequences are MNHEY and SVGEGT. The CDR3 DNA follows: TGTACCAGCAGCCCAGACAGGATGAACACTGAAGCTTTCTTT. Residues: CTSSPDRMNTEAFF.

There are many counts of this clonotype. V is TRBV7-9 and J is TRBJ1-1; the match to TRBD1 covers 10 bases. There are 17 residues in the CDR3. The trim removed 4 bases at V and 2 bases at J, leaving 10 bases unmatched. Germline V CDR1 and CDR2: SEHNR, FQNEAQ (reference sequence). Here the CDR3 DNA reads TGTGCCAGCAGCTCCGGGGACAGGGGATACCGTAACACTGAAGCTTTCTTT. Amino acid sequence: CASSSGDRGYRNTEAFF.

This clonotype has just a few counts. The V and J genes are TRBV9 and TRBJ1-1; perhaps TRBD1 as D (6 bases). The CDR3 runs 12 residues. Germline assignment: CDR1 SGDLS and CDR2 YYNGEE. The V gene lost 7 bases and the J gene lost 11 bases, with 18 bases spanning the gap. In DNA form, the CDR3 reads TGTGCCAGCGGTGATGACAGGTTTAGGGCTTTCTTT. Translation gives CASGDDRFRAFF. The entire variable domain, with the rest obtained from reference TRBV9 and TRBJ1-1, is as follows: DSGVTQTPKHLITATGQRVTLRCSPRSGDLSVYWYQQSLDQGLQFLIQYYNGEERAKGNILERFSAQQFPDLHSELNLSSLELGDSALYFCASGDDRFRAFFGQGTRLTVV.

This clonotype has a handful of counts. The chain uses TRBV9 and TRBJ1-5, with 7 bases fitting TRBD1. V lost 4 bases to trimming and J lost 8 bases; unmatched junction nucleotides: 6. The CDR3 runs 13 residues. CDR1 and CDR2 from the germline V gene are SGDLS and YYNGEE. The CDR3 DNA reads TGTGCCAGCAGCCCCCAGGGGGAAGAGCCCCAGCATTTT. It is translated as CASSPQGEEPQHF.

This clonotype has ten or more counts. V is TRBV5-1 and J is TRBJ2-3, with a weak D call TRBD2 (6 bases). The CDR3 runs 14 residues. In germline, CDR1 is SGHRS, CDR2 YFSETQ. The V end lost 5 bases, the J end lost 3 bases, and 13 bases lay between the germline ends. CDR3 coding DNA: TGCGCCAGCAGGGGCCCCCTAGCGACAGATACGCAGTATTTT. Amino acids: CASRGPLATDTQYF.

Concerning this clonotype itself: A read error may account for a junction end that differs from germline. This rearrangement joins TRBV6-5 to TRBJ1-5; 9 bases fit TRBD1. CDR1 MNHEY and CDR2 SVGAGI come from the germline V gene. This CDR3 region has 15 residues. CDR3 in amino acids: CASCYDRGKGQPQHF. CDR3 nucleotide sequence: TGTGCCAGCTGTTACGACAGGGGGAAAGGCCAGCCCCAGCATTTT.

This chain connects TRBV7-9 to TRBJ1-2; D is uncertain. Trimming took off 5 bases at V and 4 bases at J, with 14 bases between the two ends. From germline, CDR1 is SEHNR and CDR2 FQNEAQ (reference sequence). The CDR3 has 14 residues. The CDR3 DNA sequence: TGTGCCAGCAGCCTTAGCACAGTATCCTATGGCTACACCTTC. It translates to CASSLSTVSYGYTF.

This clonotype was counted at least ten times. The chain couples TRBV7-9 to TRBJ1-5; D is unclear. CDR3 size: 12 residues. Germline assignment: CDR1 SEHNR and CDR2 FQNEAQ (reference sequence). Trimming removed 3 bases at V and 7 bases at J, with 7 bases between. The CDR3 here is CASSLDGQPQHF. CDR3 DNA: TGTGCCAGCAGCTTGGATGGGCAGCCCCAGCATTTT.

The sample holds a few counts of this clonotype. The CDR3 protein is CASSVGGGTSSYEQYF. CDR3 sequence (DNA): TGTGCCAGCAGCGTAGGAGGAGGGACATCTTCCTACGAGCAGTACTTC. The chain carries TRBV9 and TRBJ2-7, with D perhaps TRBD1 or TRBD2 (6 bases each). V was trimmed by 0 bases and J by 1 base, leaving 14 bases between them. The V gene's germline CDR1 is SGDLS and CDR2 YYNGEE. The CDR3 runs to 16 residues.

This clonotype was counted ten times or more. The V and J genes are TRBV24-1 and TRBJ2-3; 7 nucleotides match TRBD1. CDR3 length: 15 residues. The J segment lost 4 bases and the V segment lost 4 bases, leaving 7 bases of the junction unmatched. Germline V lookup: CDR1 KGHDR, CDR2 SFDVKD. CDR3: CATSETGSSPDTQYF. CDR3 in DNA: TGTGCCACCAGTGAGACAGGGTCTTCGCCAGATACGCAGTATTTT.

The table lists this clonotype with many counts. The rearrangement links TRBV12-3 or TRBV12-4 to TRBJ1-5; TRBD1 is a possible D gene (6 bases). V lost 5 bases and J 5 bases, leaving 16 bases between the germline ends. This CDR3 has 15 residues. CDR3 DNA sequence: TGTGCCAGCAGTCTCAGCAGGGGAAGGGATCAGCCCCAGCATTTT. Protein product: CASSLSRGRDQPQHF.

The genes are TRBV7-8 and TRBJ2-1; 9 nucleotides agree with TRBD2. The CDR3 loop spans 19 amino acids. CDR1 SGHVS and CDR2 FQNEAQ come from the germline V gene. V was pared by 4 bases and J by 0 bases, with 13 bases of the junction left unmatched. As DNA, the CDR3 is TGTGCCAGCAGCTGGGGGGCTAGCGGGGACCCAAGCTCCTACAATGAGCAGTTCTTC. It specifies CASSWGASGDPSSYNEQFF. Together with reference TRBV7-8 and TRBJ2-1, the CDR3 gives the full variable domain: GAGVSQSPRYKVAKRGQDVALRCDPISGHVSLFWYQQALGQGPEFLTYFQNEAQLDKSGLPSDRFFAERPEGSVSTLKIQRTQQEDSAVYLCASSWGASGDPSSYNEQFFGPGTRLTVL.

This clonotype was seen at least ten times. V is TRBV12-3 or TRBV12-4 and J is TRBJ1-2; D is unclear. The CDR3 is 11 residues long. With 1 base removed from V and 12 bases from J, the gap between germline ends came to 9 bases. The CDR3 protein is CASSLGHHHTF. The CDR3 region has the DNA TGTGCCAGCAGTTTAGGACACCACCACACCTTC.

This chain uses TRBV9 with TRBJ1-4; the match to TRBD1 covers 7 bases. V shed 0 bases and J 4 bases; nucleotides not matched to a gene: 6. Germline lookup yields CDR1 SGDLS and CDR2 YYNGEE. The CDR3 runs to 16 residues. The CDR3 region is CASSVGGGSSNEKLFF. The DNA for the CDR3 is TGTGCCAGCAGCGTAGGAGGGGGCAGTAGTAATGAAAAACTGTTTTTT. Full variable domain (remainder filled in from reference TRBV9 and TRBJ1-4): DSGVTQTPKHLITATGQRVTLRCSPRSGDLSVYWYQQSLDQGLQFLIQYYNGEERAKGNILERFSAQQFPDLHSELNLSSLELGDSALYFCASSVGGGSSNEKLFFGSGTQLSVL.

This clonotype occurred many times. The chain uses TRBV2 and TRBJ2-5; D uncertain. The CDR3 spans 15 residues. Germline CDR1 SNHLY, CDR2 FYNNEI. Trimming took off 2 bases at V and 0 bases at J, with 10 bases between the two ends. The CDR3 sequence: CASSERLRYQETQYF. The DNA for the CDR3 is TGTGCCAGCAGTGAAAGGCTGAGGTACCAAGAGACCCAGTACTTC.

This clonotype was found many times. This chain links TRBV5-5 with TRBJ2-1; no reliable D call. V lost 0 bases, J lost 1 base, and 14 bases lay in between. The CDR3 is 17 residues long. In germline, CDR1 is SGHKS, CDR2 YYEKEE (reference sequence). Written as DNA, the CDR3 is TGTGCCAGCAGCTTGGAGAGACCGCAACGATCCTACAATGAGCAGTTCTTC. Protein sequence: CASSLERPQRSYNEQFF.

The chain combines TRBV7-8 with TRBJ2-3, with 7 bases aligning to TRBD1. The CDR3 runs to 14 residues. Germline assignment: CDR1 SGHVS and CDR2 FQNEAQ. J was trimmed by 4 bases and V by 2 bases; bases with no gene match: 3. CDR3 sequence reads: CASSLRGRADTQYF. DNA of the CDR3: TGTGCCAGCAGCTTAAGGGGGCGCGCAGATACGCAGTATTTT.

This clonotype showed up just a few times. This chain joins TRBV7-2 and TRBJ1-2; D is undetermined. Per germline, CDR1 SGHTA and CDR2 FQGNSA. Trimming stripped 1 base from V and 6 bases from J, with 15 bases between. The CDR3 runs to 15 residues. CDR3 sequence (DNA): TGTGCCAGCAGCTTAGAAAGAGGAAATGTTGATGGCTACACCTTC. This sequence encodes CASSLERGNVDGYTF.

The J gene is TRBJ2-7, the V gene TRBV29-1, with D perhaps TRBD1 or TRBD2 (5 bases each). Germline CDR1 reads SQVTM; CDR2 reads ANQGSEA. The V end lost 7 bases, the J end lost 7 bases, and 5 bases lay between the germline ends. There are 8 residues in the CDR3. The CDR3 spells CSGGEQYF. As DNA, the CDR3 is TGCAGCGGGGGGGAGCAGTACTTC.

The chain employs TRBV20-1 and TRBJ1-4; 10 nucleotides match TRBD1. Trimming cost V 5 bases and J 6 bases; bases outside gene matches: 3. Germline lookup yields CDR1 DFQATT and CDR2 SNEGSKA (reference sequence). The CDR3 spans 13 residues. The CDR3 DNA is TGCAGTGCTGCCGACAGGGGGCATGAAAAACTGTTTTTT. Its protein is CSAADRGHEKLFF.

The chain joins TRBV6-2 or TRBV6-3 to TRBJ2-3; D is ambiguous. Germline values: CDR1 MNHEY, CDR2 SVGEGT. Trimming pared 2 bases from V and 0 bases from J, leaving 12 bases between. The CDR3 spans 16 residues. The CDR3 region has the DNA TGTGCCAGCAGTTACCACCCCGACGAGAGCACAGATACGCAGTATTTT. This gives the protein CASSYHPDESTDTQYF.